This T cell receptor beta chain came from a study of tumor and adjacent non-tumor tissue in lung cancer. For the study at large: About 4.17 million productive TCRbeta reads were obtained per sample on average. Overall study findings and caveats: Tumor tissue had significantly higher TCR diversity than normal lung.

Three rounds of nested PCR, following a modified ARM-PCR protocol, produced the TCRbeta library. MiXCR was run by TCRdb on the multiplex PCR reads, yielding one entry per CDR3 protein. The sample shows under 150,000 distinct CDR3 sequences, approximately 66% of them seen only once. This sample's RNA came from whole unsorted tissue. Chemotherapy-naive patients with new lung cancer underwent thoracic surgery in China, August–November 2014. The CDR3 runs to 14 residues. The germline gives CDR1 DFQATT, CDR2 SNEGSKA (reference sequence). Remarks on this clonotype: What it binds is unknown. At one boundary the junction diverges from the germline segment, which might be a read error.

Sequenced input: lung tumor tissue. The chain employs TRBV20-1 and TRBJ2-4; D gene unclear. The TCR was taken from a man between 60 and 75 years old with small cell lung cancer. The CDR3: CSASDELAKNIQYF. DNA for the CDR3: TGTAGTGCTTCGGACGAACTAGCCAAAAACATTCAGTACTTC.